Listed here are 25 T cell receptor beta chains from one sample, sequenced in a study of T cells in localized non-small cell lung cancer. Produced via immunoSEQ multiplex PCR; TCRdb's table is partial and in-frame only. The sample has 33,000 or so clones, around 79% seen once. Material: peripheral blood, obtained before any cancer treatment. The receptors were sampled from a male donor aged 60 or over with stage III squamous cell lung carcinoma.

V and J are TRBV5-8 and TRBJ2-5; D is unclear. Per germline, CDR1 SGHTS and CDR2 YDEGEE. V lost 0 bases, J lost 5 bases, and 5 bases lay in between. The CDR3 length is 12 residues. CDR3 in DNA: TGTGCCAGCAGCTTGGGGGCGGAGACCCAGTACTTC. Residues: CASSLGAETQYF.

This chain joins TRBV27 and TRBJ2-7; 14 bases match TRBD2. CDR1 MNHEY and CDR2 SMNVEV come from the germline V gene (reference sequence). CDR3 size: 14 residues. Trimming removed 6 bases from V and 4 bases from J; junction bases left unmatched: 2. The DNA for the CDR3 is TGTGCCAGCAGAGGGACTAGCGGGAGATACGAGCAGTACTTC. This gives the protein CASRGTSGRYEQYF.

Notes on this clone: This CDR3 is also generated by other DNA sequences in the sample. V usage is TRBV7-3 and J usage is TRBJ1-1, with a possible D match to TRBD1 (5 bases). Germline V gene sequence: CDR1 SGHTA, CDR2 FQGTGA. CDR3 length: 13 residues. Trimming took off 5 bases at V and 1 base at J, with 8 bases between the two ends. The CDR3 spells CASSPGQNTEAFF. The CDR3 bases are TGTGCCAGCAGCCCCGGACAGAACACTGAAGCTTTCTTT.

The chain links TRBV11-3 to TRBJ2-3, with D possibly being TRBD2 (6 bases). V lost 5 bases and J 5 bases, leaving 11 bases between the germline ends. Germline loops: CDR1 SGHNT, CDR2 YENEEA. This CDR3 region has 13 residues. The CDR3 spells CASSAGGVDTQYF. For the CDR3, the DNA is TGTGCCAGCAGCGCTGGAGGGGTAGATACGCAGTATTTT.

This sequence joins TRBV5-1 and TRBJ1-2; 7 nucleotides align to TRBD1. Germline assignment: CDR1 SGHRS and CDR2 YFSETQ. The CDR3 extends over 13 amino acids. Unmatched junction bases numbered 3, after V lost 2 bases and J lost 5 bases. CDR3 loop: CASSFGTEYGYTF. CDR3 in DNA: TGCGCCAGCAGCTTTGGGACAGAATATGGCTACACCTTC.

This clone was detected a few times. V usage is TRBV6-5 and J usage is TRBJ1-2; D is unresolved. Trimming removed 8 bases at V and 7 bases at J, with 17 bases between. CDR1 MNHEY and CDR2 SVGAGI come from the germline V gene. The CDR3 has 13 residues. The chain's CDR3 is CASSPEGRGGYTF. The DNA of the CDR3 is TGTGCCAGCTCCCCCGAGGGCCGAGGTGGCTACACCTTC.

CDR3 sequence reads: CASSFSTGLSGNTIYF. CDR3 nucleotide sequence: TGTGCCAGCAGCTTCTCGACAGGGCTCTCTGGAAACACCATATATTTT. The V gene is TRBV7-2, the J gene TRBJ1-3; 7 bases fit TRBD1. The CDR3 spans 16 residues. V was pared by 3 bases and J by 0 bases, with 5 bases of the junction left unmatched. The germline CDR1 and CDR2 sequences are SGHTA and FQGNSA.

There are a few counts of this clone. The chain uses TRBV19 and TRBJ1-2, with unresolved D. Germline V gives CDR1 LNHDA, CDR2 SQIVND (reference sequence). The CDR3 runs 13 residues. Trimming pared 7 bases from V and 2 bases from J, leaving 11 bases between. CDR3 nucleotide sequence: TGTGCCAGTACCAAAGGGAGAAACTATGGCTACACCTTC. This translates into CASTKGRNYGYTF.

V usage is TRBV30 and J usage is TRBJ2-7; D is unclear. Germline V gene lookup returns CDR1 GTSNPN and CDR2 SVGIG (reference sequence). CDR3 length equals 13 residues. Trimming left V 3 bases short and J 2 bases short, with 11 bases between. The chain's CDR3 is CAWRADNPYEQYF. CDR3 DNA sequence: TGTGCCTGGAGGGCAGACAATCCCTACGAGCAGTACTTC.

CDR3 residues: CAGHRGLETQYF. The CDR3, as DNA: TGTGCCGGCCACAGGGGGCTGGAGACCCAGTACTTC. This chain links TRBV2 with TRBJ2-5, with TRBD1 matching over 9 bases. This CDR3 has 12 amino acids. Losses at the gene ends were 11 bases for V and 5 bases for J; bases not matched to a gene: 6. Germline V gene data show CDR1 as SNHLY and CDR2 as FYNNEI.

The chain couples TRBV19 to TRBJ2-7; the D gene is possibly TRBD2 (6 bases). The CDR3 sequence is 14 residues long. Deletions cut 8 bases from V and 2 bases from J, with 16 bases between. Looked up from germline, CDR1 is LNHDA and CDR2 is SQIVND (reference sequence). CDR3 DNA: TGTGCCAGTTCCGGGAGCGGGCTTACCTACGAGCAGTACTTC. It codes for CASSGSGLTYEQYF.

The chain has TRBV2 and TRBJ2-7, with 11 bases that match TRBD1. V lost 6 bases and J lost 3; bases outside the gene matches: 7. The CDR3 extends over 15 amino acids. Germline V gives CDR1 SNHLY, CDR2 FYNNEI. The CDR3 protein is CASSRTGGLDYEQYF. CDR3 sequence (DNA): TGTGCCAGCAGCCGGACAGGGGGCCTAGACTACGAGCAGTACTTC.

CDR3 in amino acids: CASSPPAISGNTIYF. The CDR3 DNA follows: TGTGCCAGCTCACCACCGGCAATCTCTGGAAACACCATATATTTT. The chain is built from TRBV18 and TRBJ1-3; D call uncertain. V was pared by 0 bases and J by 0 bases, with 6 bases between. The CDR3 runs 15 residues. CDR1 and CDR2 from the germline V gene are KGHSH and LQKENI.

The gene calls are TRBV4-1 and TRBJ2-3; TRBD1 might be the D (5 bases). This CDR3 has 15 residues. Germline loops: CDR1 MGHRA, CDR2 YSYEKL. V lost 4 bases and J lost 1, with 12 bases in between. This CDR3 is CASSLLEGGTDTQYF. The DNA of the CDR3 is TGCGCCAGCAGCCTATTGGAAGGGGGCACAGATACGCAGTATTTT.

V gene TRBV6-5 combines with J gene TRBJ2-5, with 8 bases aligning to TRBD2. The CDR3 extends over 16 amino acids. Germline V gene lookup returns CDR1 MNHEY and CDR2 SVGAGI. V shed 2 bases and J 3 bases; nucleotides not matched to a gene: 8. The DNA of the CDR3 is TGTGCCAGCAGTTACATGCGGGGAGCGGGAGAAGAGACCCAGTACTTC. This translates into CASSYMRGAGEETQYF.

V and J are TRBV6-1 and TRBJ1-4; D gene unclear. Trimming removed 2 bases from V and 6 bases from J, with 10 bases in between. CDR1 and CDR2 from the germline V gene are MNHNS and SASEGT. The CDR3 totals 14 residues. This CDR3 reads CASSESRAHEKLFF. The CDR3 DNA is TGTGCCAGCAGTGAAAGTAGGGCTCATGAAAAACTGTTTTTT.

This clone was observed once. The chain recombines TRBV7-2 with TRBJ2-1, with a weak D call TRBD1 (6 bases). There are 13 residues in the CDR3. V shed 2 bases and J shed 8 bases, with 10 bases lying between them. Germline CDR1 and CDR2: SGHTA and FQGNSA. CDR3: CASSLRGNDEQFF. In nucleotides, the CDR3 is TGTGCCAGCAGCTTAAGGGGGAACGATGAGCAGTTCTTC.

The rearrangement links TRBV30 to TRBJ1-5, with D possibly being TRBD1 (6 bases). Germline V gene lookup returns CDR1 GTSNPN and CDR2 SVGIG (reference sequence). Between the trimmed V and J ends, which lost 5 bases and 3 bases, there was a span of 14 bases. The CDR3 is 14 residues long. For the CDR3, the DNA is TGTGCCTGGGGGGGGGCCGGAGACAATCAGCCCCAGCATTTT. Translation gives CAWGGAGDNQPQHF.

The chain is built from TRBV5-1 and TRBJ1-1, with unresolved D. Germline CDR1 is SGHRS and CDR2 is YFSETQ. V lost 3 bases to trimming and J lost 3 bases, with 15 bases between them. The CDR3 is 15 residues long. Here the CDR3 DNA reads TGCGCCAGCAGCTCGCGGGCGGGTGGGGACACTGAAGCTTTCTTT. As protein: CASSSRAGGDTEAFF.

The chain has TRBV27 and TRBJ2-7, with TRBD2 as a possible D gene (6 bases). This CDR3 spans 15 amino acids. The ends were cut back, 6 bases at V and 0 bases at J, with 15 bases in the middle. Germline assignment: CDR1 MNHEY and CDR2 SMNVEV (reference sequence). In nucleotides, the CDR3 is TGTGCCAGCAGAAAAGGTAGCGGTCCCTCCTACGAGCAGTACTTC. Encoded protein: CASRKGSGPSYEQYF.

This chain links TRBV2 with TRBJ1-2; D is ambiguous. The CDR3 spans 13 residues. CDR1 SNHLY and CDR2 FYNNEI come from the germline V gene. The V gene lost 4 bases and the J gene lost 1 base, with 7 bases spanning the gap. The DNA of the CDR3 is TGTGCCAGCAGTGCCGACTATAACTATGGCTACACCTTC. This translates into CASSADYNYGYTF.

The rearrangement links TRBV5-1 to TRBJ1-1; D is unclear. V lost 6 bases and J lost 4, with 10 bases in between. The CDR3 consists of 12 residues. Germline V gives CDR1 SGHRS, CDR2 YFSETQ. DNA of the CDR3: TGCGCCAGCAACCCCGGTGGCACTGAAGCTTTCTTT. Translated, it gives CASNPGGTEAFF.

This clone was counted once. The V and J genes are TRBV11-2 and TRBJ2-1; perhaps TRBD2 as D (5 bases). V lost 0 bases to trimming and J lost 4 bases, with 13 bases between them. This CDR3 spans 16 amino acids. The germline V gene encodes CDR1 SGHAT and CDR2 FQNNGV. CDR3 amino acids: CASSLDQVGGYNEQFF. DNA for the CDR3: TGTGCCAGCAGCTTAGATCAGGTTGGAGGATACAATGAGCAGTTCTTC.

This clone was counted once. The CDR3 DNA reads TGCGCCAGCAGCCCTGGGGCGGCAGGGGGCGCCTTTGGCTACACCTTC. This translates into CASSPGAAGGAFGYTF. This chain joins TRBV5-1 and TRBJ1-2, with 8 positions matching TRBD1. Trimming took 4 bases from V and 7 from J; bases not matched to a gene: 15. Germline V gene lookup returns CDR1 SGHRS and CDR2 YFSETQ. This CDR3 has 16 amino acids.

The rearrangement uses TRBV27 and TRBJ1-5; D is perhaps TRBD1 (6 bases). The CDR3 length is 16 residues. CDR1 and CDR2 from the germline V gene are MNHEY and SMNVEV (reference sequence). V lost 8 bases to trimming and J lost 0 bases, with 17 bases between them. The CDR3 coding sequence is TGTGCCAGCTTACCCACAGGGACTTATAGCAATCAGCCCCAGCATTTT. Amino acids: CASLPTGTYSNQPQHF.